This record covers a single T cell receptor beta chain. The antigen is not known. TCRdb reprocessed the reads via MiXCR and lists one record per CDR3 protein. The data show some 800,000 distinct CDR3 sequences, around a third seen once. This sample is drawn from a study of T cell repertoires in cytomegalovirus infection. Study-level background: Recently identified HLA-C-restricted CMV epitopes were used, and well-studied HLA-B-restricted CMV epitopes were used as well. Matching HLA type, along with CMV infection, was indicated by public TCR beta signatures. Overall study results and limits: Cumulative frequency of public TCR beta families picked out carriers of CMV plus the relevant HLA.

This receptor was obtained from a human donor in good health (CMV status not recorded). Some clones in this sample may be carry-over from other donors' samples. Here the sequenced sample was cultured CD8+ T cells from PBMCs, taken from culture after CMV antigen stimulation.

The CDR3 nucleotides are TGTGCCAGCAGCCCTGAGAGGACCTACAATGAGCAGTTCTTC. Its translation is CASSPERTYNEQFF. This chain joins TRBV7-1 and TRBJ2-1; the D is unclear. TRBV7-1 belongs to the ORF category, with a function that is uncertain. V was trimmed by 5 bases and J by 2 bases, leaving 10 bases between them. CDR3 length: 14 amino acids.